Detailed here is one TCR beta chain. Antigen unknown. This sample is drawn from a study of cytomegalovirus exposure and HLA in healthy donors. The study's findings and limits: About 87% or about 30% of the time was how often most TCR beta V segments were productive, according to an earlier analysis. Highest at DRB1 and lowest at HLA-C, TCR association rates differed among HLA loci in a later analysis. Of the V segments, some could not be distinguished, including TRBV6-2 and TRBV6-3, and were excluded.

The donors gave bone marrow, and they were healthy. PCR amplification relied on 60 Vbeta primers (plus 13 Jbeta primers). Here immunoSEQ multiplex PCR was the method, and the copy in TCRdb shows in-frame clones only, minus some. The sample has more than 90,000 clones, around 68% seen once. The CDR3 totals 14 residues. V was clipped by 4 bases and J by 4 bases; unmatched bases: 3. In germline, CDR1 is SGHTA, CDR2 FQGNSA. This chain uses TRBV7-2 with TRBJ1-2; 10 bases align to TRBD1. This sequence originates from a woman aged 50 to 60 in good health and CMV-seropositive. Sequences were obtained from PBMCs. The CDR3 loop reads CASSSGTGAYGYTF. CDR3 DNA sequence: TGTGCCAGCAGCTCCGGGACAGGGGCCTATGGCTACACCTTC.